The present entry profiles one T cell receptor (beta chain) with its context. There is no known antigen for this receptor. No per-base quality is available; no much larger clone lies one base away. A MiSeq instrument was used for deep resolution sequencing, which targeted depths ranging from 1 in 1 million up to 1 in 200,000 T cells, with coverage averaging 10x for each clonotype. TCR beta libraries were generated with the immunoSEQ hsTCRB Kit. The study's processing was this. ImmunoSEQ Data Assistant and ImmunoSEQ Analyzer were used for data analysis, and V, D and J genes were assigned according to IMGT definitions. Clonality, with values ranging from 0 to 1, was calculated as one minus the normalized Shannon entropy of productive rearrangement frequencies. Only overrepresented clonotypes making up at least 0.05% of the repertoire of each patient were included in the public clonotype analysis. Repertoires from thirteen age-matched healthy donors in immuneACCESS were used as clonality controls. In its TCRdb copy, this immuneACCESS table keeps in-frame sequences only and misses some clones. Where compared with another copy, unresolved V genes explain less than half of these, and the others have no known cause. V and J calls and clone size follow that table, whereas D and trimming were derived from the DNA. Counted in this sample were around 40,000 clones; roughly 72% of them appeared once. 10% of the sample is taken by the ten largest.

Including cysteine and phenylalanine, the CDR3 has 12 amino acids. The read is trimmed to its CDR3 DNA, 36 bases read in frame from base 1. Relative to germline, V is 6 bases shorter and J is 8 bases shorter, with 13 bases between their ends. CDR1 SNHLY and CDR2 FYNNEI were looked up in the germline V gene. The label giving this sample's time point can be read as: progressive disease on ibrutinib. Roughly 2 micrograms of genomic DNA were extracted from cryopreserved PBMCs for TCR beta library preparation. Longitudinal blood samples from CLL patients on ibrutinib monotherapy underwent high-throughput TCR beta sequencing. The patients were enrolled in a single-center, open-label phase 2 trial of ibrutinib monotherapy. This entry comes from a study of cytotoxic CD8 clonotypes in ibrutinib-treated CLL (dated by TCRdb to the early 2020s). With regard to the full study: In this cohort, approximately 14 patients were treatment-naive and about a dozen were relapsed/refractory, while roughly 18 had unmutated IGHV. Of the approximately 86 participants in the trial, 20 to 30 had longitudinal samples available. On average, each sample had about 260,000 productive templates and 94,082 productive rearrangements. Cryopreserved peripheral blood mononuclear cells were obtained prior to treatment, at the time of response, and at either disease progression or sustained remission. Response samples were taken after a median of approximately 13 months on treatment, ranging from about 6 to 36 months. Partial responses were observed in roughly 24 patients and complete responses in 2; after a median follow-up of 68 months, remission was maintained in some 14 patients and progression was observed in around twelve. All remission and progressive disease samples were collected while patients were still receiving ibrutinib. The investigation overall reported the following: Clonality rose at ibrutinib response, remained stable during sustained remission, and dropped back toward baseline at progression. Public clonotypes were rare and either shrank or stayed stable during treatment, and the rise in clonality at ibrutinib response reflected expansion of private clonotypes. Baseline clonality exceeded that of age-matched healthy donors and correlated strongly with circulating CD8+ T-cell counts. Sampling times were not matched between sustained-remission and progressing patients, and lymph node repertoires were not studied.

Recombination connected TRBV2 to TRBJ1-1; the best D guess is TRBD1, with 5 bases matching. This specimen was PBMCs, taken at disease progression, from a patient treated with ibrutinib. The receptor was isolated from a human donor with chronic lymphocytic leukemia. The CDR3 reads CASRGPGLEAFF. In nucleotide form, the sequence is TGTGCCAGCAGGGGACCGGGTCTCGAAGCTTTCTTT. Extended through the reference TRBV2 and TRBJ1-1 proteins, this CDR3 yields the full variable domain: EPEVTQTPSHQVTQMGQEVILRCVPISNHLYFYWYRQILGQKVEFLVSFYNNEISEKSEIFDDQFSVERPDGSNFTLKIRSTKLEDSAMYFCASRGPGLEAFFGQGTRLTVV.